Below are 27 T cell receptor beta chains sequenced from a single sample in a study of blood T cell repertoires in COVID-19. Sequencing was performed with immunoSEQ multiplex PCR; in TCRdb, only in-frame clones are kept and a portion is missing. The sample carries 200,000 to 250,000 clones, 84% recorded once. Material for sequencing was peripheral blood. The receptor source for this set is a man younger than 40 with active or convalescent COVID-19.

This clone was found once. The chain links TRBV20-1 to TRBJ2-1; 8 nucleotides match TRBD2. Losses at the gene ends were 4 bases for V and 10 bases for J; bases not matched to a gene: 3. Germline V gene sequence: CDR1 DFQATT, CDR2 SNEGSKA (reference sequence). The CDR3 is made up of 11 amino acids. The CDR3 DNA reads TGCAGTGCTACTAGCGGGTTAGAGCAGTTCTTC. The encoded protein is CSATSGLEQFF.

A word on this clone: At the DNA level, this CDR3 is encoded by other sequences in the same sample as well. J is TRBJ2-5 and V is TRBV7-2; TRBD2 agrees at 12 bases. This CDR3 region has 14 residues. CDR1 is SGHTA, CDR2 FQGNSA, per germline. V was clipped by 4 bases and J by 5 bases; unmatched bases: 2. Written as DNA, the CDR3 is TGTGCCAGCAGCTCCCTAGCGGGGGGGGAGACCCAGTACTTC. It specifies CASSSLAGGETQYF.

V and J are TRBV5-8 and TRBJ2-7, with 10 bases fitting TRBD1. The CDR3 extends over 15 amino acids. CDR1 is SGHTS, CDR2 YDEGEE, per germline. V dropped 7 bases and J dropped 0; count of bases not matched to a gene: 7. The DNA for the CDR3 is TGTGCCAGCGGGACAGGGGACACGAGCTCCTACGAGCAGTACTTC. Protein sequence: CASGTGDTSSYEQYF.

The rearrangement uses TRBV28 and TRBJ2-3; D might be TRBD1 (5 bases). The V gene's germline CDR1 is MDHEN and CDR2 SYDVKM. Trimming cost V 3 bases and J 0 bases, with 10 bases left between them. The CDR3 has 15 amino acids. Here the CDR3 reads CASSFKGSSTDTQYF. The CDR3 DNA reads TGTGCCAGCAGTTTTAAGGGGTCTAGCACAGATACGCAGTATTTT.

This clone was detected once. The chain links TRBV7-8 to TRBJ1-5; no clear D. Germline assignment: CDR1 SGHVS and CDR2 FQNEAQ. V was trimmed by 2 bases and J by 2 bases, leaving 16 bases between them. This CDR3 has 17 amino acids. Here the CDR3 DNA reads TGTGCCAGCAGCTTACAGGCGAGTCCTTCAGGCAATCAGCCCCAGCATTTT. It codes for CASSLQASPSGNQPQHF. The entire variable domain, with the rest obtained from reference TRBV7-8 and TRBJ1-5, is as follows: GAGVSQSPRYKVAKRGQDVALRCDPISGHVSLFWYQQALGQGPEFLTYFQNEAQLDKSGLPSDRFFAERPEGSVSTLKIQRTQQEDSAVYLCASSLQASPSGNQPQHFGDGTRLSIL.

This clone has only one observation. The chain joins TRBV7-6 to TRBJ2-7; 7 positions match TRBD2. The CDR3 is made up of 15 amino acids. With V trimmed by 7 bases and J by 5 bases, 14 bases remained unmatched. Germline-derived CDR1 and CDR2 are SGHVS and FNYEAQ. CDR3 DNA sequence: TGTGCCAGCACCCTTAGGGGCGGGGGAGCGGACGAGCAGTACTTC. It is translated as CASTLRGGGADEQYF.

This sequence joins TRBV19 and TRBJ1-1, with 8 bases fitting TRBD1. V trimming: 5 bases; J trimming: 6 bases; junction bases outside the gene matches: 5. CDR3 size: 13 residues. Germline CDR1 LNHDA, CDR2 SQIVND (reference sequence). As DNA, the CDR3 is TGTGCCAGTAGTTTTCACAGGGGGTCTGAAGCTTTCTTT. As protein: CASSFHRGSEAFF.

V is TRBV6-2 or TRBV6-3 and J is TRBJ2-3, with D perhaps TRBD2 (6 bases). The CDR3 is 18 residues long. Germline CDR1 and CDR2: MNHEY and SVGEGT. V gave up 4 bases and J gave up 2 bases, with 22 bases separating them. CDR3: CASSSSRLGGPYTDTQYF. CDR3 sequence (DNA): TGTGCCAGCAGTTCCTCCCGACTAGGTGGGCCCTACACAGATACGCAGTATTTT.

This clone appeared once. The chain joins TRBV20-1 to TRBJ2-7; D might be TRBD1 (6 bases). The V end was cut by 5 bases, the J end by 7 bases, with 12 bases between. The length of the CDR3 is 11 residues. Germline V gene sequence: CDR1 DFQATT, CDR2 SNEGSKA (reference sequence). CDR3: CSALGTIEQYF. In DNA form, the CDR3 reads TGCAGTGCTCTTGGGACAATTGAGCAGTACTTC.

V is TRBV6-5 and J is TRBJ1-3; 9 bases are a match to TRBD1. The germline V gene has CDR1 MNHEY and CDR2 SVGAGI. The CDR3 runs to 14 residues. J was trimmed by 6 bases and V by 5 bases; bases with no gene match: 5. The CDR3 DNA is TGTGCCAGCAGTCCAACAGGGGGCAAAAACACCATATATTTT. As protein: CASSPTGGKNTIYF.

The chain employs TRBV10-3 and TRBJ1-1; 7 bases match TRBD1. V shed 11 bases, J shed 0 bases, and the junction held 9 bases outside the gene matches. The CDR3 runs to 14 residues. Germline V gene lookup returns CDR1 ENHRY and CDR2 SYGVKD. The CDR3 sequence is CAAARDSMNTEAFF. DNA for the CDR3: TGTGCCGCAGCCCGGGACAGTATGAACACTGAAGCTTTCTTT.

A few counts support this clone. The rearrangement uses TRBV4-1 and TRBJ1-6; the match to TRBD1 covers 7 bases. Germline V gene data show CDR1 as MGHRA and CDR2 as YSYEKL. The CDR3 length is 15 residues. V shed 3 bases, J shed 5 bases, and the junction held 4 bases outside the gene matches. The CDR3 here is CASSHRDRDNSPLHF. As DNA, the CDR3 is TGCGCCAGCAGCCATAGAGACAGGGATAATTCACCCCTCCACTTT.

This rearrangement joins TRBV5-5 to TRBJ1-1; no clear D gene. Trimming took off 4 bases at V and 11 bases at J, with 15 bases between the two ends. The CDR3 contains 12 residues. Germline V CDR1 and CDR2: SGHKS, YYEKEE (reference sequence). The CDR3 reads CASSMGSSAAFF. CDR3 sequence (DNA): TGTGCCAGCAGCATGGGGTCCTCAGCGGCTTTCTTT.

This clone appeared many times. The CDR3 coding sequence is TGTGCCACCCTGAACAGGGGATCCTACGAGCAGTACTTC. The encoded protein is CATLNRGSYEQYF. The V and J genes are TRBV28 and TRBJ2-7; 7 positions agree with TRBD1. The CDR3 consists of 13 residues. CDR1 is MDHEN, CDR2 SYDVKM, per germline. With 10 bases clipped from V and 1 base from J, the junction kept 7 bases outside the gene matches.

The chain has TRBV4-2 and TRBJ1-1, with D perhaps matching TRBD1 (5 bases). Trimming left V 4 bases short and J 11 bases short, with 38 bases between. Germline V gene lookup returns CDR1 LGHNA and CDR2 YNFKEQ. This CDR3 spans 20 amino acids. CDR3: CASSRDPGVGRGRSLVGAFF. CDR3 nucleotides: TGTGCCAGCAGCCGAGATCCCGGAGTAGGTCGGGGGAGGTCACTCGTGGGCGCTTTCTTT.

The chain couples TRBV28 to TRBJ2-2; 7 nucleotides line up with TRBD2. This CDR3 has 15 amino acids. V lost 6 bases, J lost 4 bases, and 8 bases stayed unmatched. CDR1 and CDR2 (germline): MDHEN, SYDVKM. CDR3: CASSPPAGFTGELFF. CDR3 DNA: TGTGCCAGCAGCCCACCAGCGGGGTTCACCGGGGAGCTGTTTTTT.

This clone was found once. This sequence joins TRBV7-2 and TRBJ1-1, with 8 bases aligning to TRBD1. The CDR3 spans 15 residues. Germline V gives CDR1 SGHTA, CDR2 FQGNSA. The ends lost 5 bases at V and 9 bases at J; junction bases unmatched: 14. The CDR3 here is CASSISTGGIGKAFF. The DNA for the CDR3 is TGTGCCAGCAGCATCAGTACAGGGGGGATAGGGAAAGCTTTCTTT.

J is TRBJ1-5 and V is TRBV12-3 or TRBV12-4; D gene uncertain. The CDR3 is 13 residues long. The V and J ends lost 2 bases and 7 bases respectively, with 9 bases between them. CDR3 in amino acids: CASSLSVLQPQHF. CDR3 sequence (DNA): TGTGCCAGCAGTTTATCCGTTCTCCAGCCCCAGCATTTT.

This clone appeared a single time. The rearrangement joins TRBV5-1 to TRBJ2-7; 7 bases are a match to TRBD2. The CDR3 has 16 amino acids. Germline CDR1 is SGHRS and CDR2 is YFSETQ. Losses at the gene ends were 0 bases for V and 6 bases for J; bases not matched to a gene: 12. The CDR3 spells CASSLDPQGGTGEQYF. The CDR3 nucleotides are TGCGCCAGCAGCTTGGACCCCCAGGGAGGGACTGGCGAGCAGTACTTC.

This clone was recorded a few times. The rearrangement uses TRBV6-2 or TRBV6-3 and TRBJ2-1; D is possibly TRBD2 (6 bases). The CDR3 sequence is 14 residues long. The germline V gene encodes CDR1 MNHEY and CDR2 SVGEGT. Trimming removed 6 bases at V and 8 bases at J, with 17 bases between. CDR3 coding DNA: TGTGCCAGCAGCTCGAGACTAGGCGGGGATGAGCAGTTCTTC. It is translated as CASSSRLGGDEQFF.

V and J are TRBV4-2 and TRBJ1-4; 11 nucleotides line up with TRBD1. The junction had 4 bases not matched to a gene; V was cut back by 0 bases and J by 7 bases. Looked up from germline, CDR1 is LGHNA and CDR2 is YNFKEQ. The CDR3 covers 16 residues. CDR3 bases: TGTGCCAGCAGCCAAGATCCCGGGACAGGGGGTGAAAAACTGTTTTTT. It yields the protein CASSQDPGTGGEKLFF.

This clone was picked up a small number of times. This chain joins TRBV30 and TRBJ2-2; 13 nucleotides line up with TRBD2. CDR1 is GTSNPN and CDR2 is SVGIG in the germline V gene (reference sequence). The J segment lost 7 bases and the V segment lost 3 bases, leaving 5 bases of the junction unmatched. The CDR3 length is 15 residues. The DNA for the CDR3 is TGTGCCTGGAGGACCGGACTAGCGGGAGTCGGGGAGCTGTTTTTT. Its protein is CAWRTGLAGVGELFF.

V and J are TRBV18 and TRBJ2-7, with a weak D call TRBD1 (6 bases). Germline-derived CDR1 and CDR2 are KGHSH and LQKENI. The V and J ends lost 6 bases and 1 base respectively, with 10 bases between them. The CDR3 has 13 amino acids. CDR3 DNA sequence: TGTGCCAGCTCGGACAGCCTTTCCTACGAGCAGTACTTC. Encoded protein: CASSDSLSYEQYF.

CDR3 residues: CASSARDRLSASGRVFNTGELFF. CDR3 nucleotides: TGTGCCAGCAGCGCCCGGGACAGGCTCTCTGCTAGCGGGAGGGTTTTTAACACCGGGGAGCTGTTTTTT. The rearrangement joins TRBV9 to TRBJ2-2; TRBD2 matches at 12 bases. V was clipped by 3 bases and J by 2 bases; unmatched bases: 23. CDR3 size: 23 residues. CDR1 and CDR2 (germline): SGDLS, YYNGEE.

This chain uses TRBV5-8 with TRBJ2-5; tentatively, D is TRBD2 (6 bases). Between the trimmed V and J ends, which lost 2 bases and 7 bases, there was a span of 12 bases. The CDR3 has 13 residues. The germline V gene encodes CDR1 SGHTS and CDR2 YDEGEE. The CDR3 region is CASSFSGTGTQYF. The CDR3 bases are TGTGCCAGCAGCTTCTCGGGGACTGGGACCCAGTACTTC.

This rearrangement joins TRBV6-2 or TRBV6-3 to TRBJ1-1; TRBD1 agrees at 9 bases. V was pared by 2 bases and J by 1 base, with 5 bases of the junction left unmatched. This CDR3 spans 16 amino acids. Germline assignment: CDR1 MNHEY and CDR2 SVGEGT. The CDR3 DNA is TGTGCCAGCAGTTACAAAGGGACAGGGAAGAACACTGAAGCTTTCTTT. Amino acids: CASSYKGTGKNTEAFF.

The gene calls are TRBV6-5 and TRBJ2-3, with D possibly TRBD2 on 5 matching bases. The CDR3 length is 15 residues. V lost 2 bases to trimming and J lost 2 bases, with 11 bases between them. Germline CDR1 is MNHEY and CDR2 is SVGAGI. CDR3: CASSYRGLTTDTQYF. The CDR3 DNA reads TGTGCCAGCAGTTACCGGGGATTAACCACAGATACGCAGTATTTT.